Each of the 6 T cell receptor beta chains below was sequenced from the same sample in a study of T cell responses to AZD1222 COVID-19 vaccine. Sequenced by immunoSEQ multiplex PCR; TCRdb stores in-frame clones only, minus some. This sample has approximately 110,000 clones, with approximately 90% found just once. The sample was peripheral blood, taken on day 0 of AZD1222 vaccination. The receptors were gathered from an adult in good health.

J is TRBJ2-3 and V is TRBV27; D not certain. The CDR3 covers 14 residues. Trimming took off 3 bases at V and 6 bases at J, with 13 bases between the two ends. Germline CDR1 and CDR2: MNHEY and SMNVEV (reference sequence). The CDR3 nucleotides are TGTGCCAGCAGTTTTTCCCAGGCTCGGGATACGCAGTATTTT. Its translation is CASSFSQARDTQYF.

The CDR3 loop reads CATSPGQDQETQYF. The CDR3 nucleotides read TGTGCCACCAGCCCCGGACAGGACCAAGAGACCCAGTACTTC. The chain joins TRBV24-1 to TRBJ2-5; 7 nucleotides match TRBD1. The ends lost 7 bases at V and 0 bases at J; junction bases unmatched: 4. The CDR3 extends over 14 amino acids. The germline CDR1 and CDR2 sequences are KGHDR and SFDVKD.

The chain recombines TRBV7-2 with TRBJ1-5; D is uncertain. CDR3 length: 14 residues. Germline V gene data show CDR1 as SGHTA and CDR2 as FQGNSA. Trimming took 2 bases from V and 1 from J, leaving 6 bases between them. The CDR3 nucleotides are TGTGCCAGCAGCTTATTTGGGAGCAATCAGCCCCAGCATTTT. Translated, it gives CASSLFGSNQPQHF.

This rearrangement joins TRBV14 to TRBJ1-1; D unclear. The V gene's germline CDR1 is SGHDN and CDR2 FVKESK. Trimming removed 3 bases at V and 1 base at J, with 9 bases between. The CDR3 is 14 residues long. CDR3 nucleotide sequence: TGTGCCAGCAGCCACCGACGGGCGAACACTGAAGCTTTCTTT. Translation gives CASSHRRANTEAFF. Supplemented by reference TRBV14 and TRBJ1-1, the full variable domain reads EAGVTQFPSHSVIEKGQTVTLRCDPISGHDNLYWYRRVMGKEIKFLLHFVKESKQDESGMPNNRFLAERTGGTYSTLKVQPAELEDSGVYFCASSHRRANTEAFFGQGTRLTVV.

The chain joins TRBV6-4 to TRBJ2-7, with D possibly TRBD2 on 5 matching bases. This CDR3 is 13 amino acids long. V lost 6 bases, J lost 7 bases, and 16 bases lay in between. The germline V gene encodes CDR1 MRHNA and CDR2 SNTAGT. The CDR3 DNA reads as TGTGCCAGCAGAGCTCCGAGGGCTTGGGAGCAGTACTTC. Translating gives CASRAPRAWEQYF.

In DNA, the CDR3 is TGCGCCAGCAGCCCCGTGGGGGGCACCTACGAGCAGTACTTC. Translated, it gives CASSPVGGTYEQYF. The J gene is TRBJ2-7, the V gene TRBV5-1; the D gene could be TRBD1 or TRBD2 (6 bases each). Germline CDR1 SGHRS, CDR2 YFSETQ. Trimming cost V 4 bases and J 2 bases, with 13 bases left between them. The CDR3 sequence is 14 residues long.